This TCR beta chain was found in a study of cytomegalovirus exposure and HLA in healthy donors. The PCR ran on 60 Vbeta and 13 Jbeta primers. The data were produced by immunoSEQ multiplex PCR, yet TCRdb's version contains in-frame clones alone and is incomplete. Of about 170,000 clones listed, roughly 80% are singletons. This clone was seen a few times. Its antigen is still unknown. Study-level results: TRBV6-2, TRBV6-3 and other indistinguishable V segments were excluded.

The germline V and J ends were trimmed by 4 bases and 3 bases, with 21 bases remaining between them. Germline CDR1 reads SGHVS; CDR2 reads FNYEAQ. This CDR3 region has 17 residues. This TCR came from a female donor in good health and CMV-seronegative. The gene calls are TRBV7-6 and TRBJ1-1; possibly TRBD1 for D (5 bases). Sequenced input: PBMCs. The CDR3 is CASSSEGPGGGDTEAFF. The CDR3 nucleotides are TGTGCCAGCAGCTCAGAAGGACCGGGTGGAGGGGACACTGAAGCTTTCTTT.